These T cell receptor beta chains were read from a single sample in a study of blood T cell repertoires in COVID-19. Method: immunoSEQ multiplex PCR; TCRdb's copy keeps in-frame clones and lacks some. The sample lists around 84,000 clones; over 70% were seen once. The material sequenced was peripheral blood. These receptors all stem from a man aged 50 or older with active or convalescent COVID-19. Both conserved end residues are part of each CDR3. D genes are given only for firm matches. Some rows have no size entry. The others give once, few or many, or a class for an expanded clone.

abundance	j_gene	d_gene	v_gene	CDR3nt	CDR3aa
many	TRBJ2-7	TRBD1	TRBV12-5	TGTGCTAGTTTCCCCCCCGGGACAGGGAACCACGAGCAGTACTTC	CASFPPGTGNHEQYF
.	TRBJ2-3	TRBD1	TRBV9	TGTGCCAGCAGCCCCCAGACCAGGGGGACAGATACGCAGTATTTT	CASSPQTRGTDTQYF
.	TRBJ2-1	.	TRBV6-6	TGTGCCAGCGTGGGGCAGAATGAGCAGTTCTTC	CASVGQNEQFF
.	TRBJ2-7	TRBD1	TRBV7-9	TGTGCCAGCAGCTTATTCTTCGGGACAGCCCCCAGCGAGCAGTACTTC	CASSLFFGTAPSEQYF
.	TRBJ1-2	TRBD1	TRBV30	TGTGCCTGGGGACAGGGGAGCGATGGCTACACCTTC	CAWGQGSDGYTF
.	TRBJ2-2	TRBD2	TRBV4-3	TGCGCCAGCAGCCAAGAAAGGGAAAGCGGGGCTATCACCGGGGAGCTGTTTTTT	CASSQERESGAITGELFF
.	TRBJ1-4	.	TRBV19	TGTGCCAGTAGTAACGCGGGGCGGCTTAGTGAAAAACTGTTTTTT	CASSNAGRLSEKLFF
.	TRBJ2-1	.	TRBV12-3/TRBV12-4	TGTGCCAGCAGACCACAAACCAATGAGCAGTTCTTC	CASRPQTNEQFF
.	TRBJ1-2	TRBD1	TRBV4-1	TGCGCCAGCAGCCATCCTGGGGGGACAGGGACCTCTCAGGGCTATGGCTACACCTTC	CASSHPGGTGTSQGYGYTF
few	TRBJ2-3	.	TRBV11-3	TGTGCCAGCAGCCCCGGGTCTTGGGGGCGGACAGATACGCAGTATTTT	CASSPGSWGRTDTQYF
few	TRBJ1-5	TRBD1	TRBV7-2	TGTGCCAGCGAACTTACAGGGGGCACGCCCCAGCATTTT	CASELTGGTPQHF
once	TRBJ1-1	.	TRBV7-8	TGTGCCAGCAGCCCACTACAAGACACTGAAGCTTTCTTT	CASSPLQDTEAFF
few	TRBJ1-4	.	TRBV29-1	TGCAGCGTTGGATCTTCAGGAGGCAGTGAAAAACTGTTTTTT	CSVGSSGGSEKLFF
.	TRBJ2-7	TRBD2	TRBV5-6	TGTGCCAGCACCATAGAGGCTAGCGGTGCTTCCAAGCAGTACTTC	CASTIEASGASKQYF
.	TRBJ1-2	TRBD1	TRBV29-1	TGCAGCGTTCAGGAGGGGGCTAGGGGCTACACCTTC	CSVQEGARGYTF
.	TRBJ2-6	TRBD2	TRBV5-1	TGCGCCAGCAGTAGCGGGGGCCACTCTGGGGCCAACGTCCTGACTTTC	CASSSGGHSGANVLTF
.	TRBJ2-5	TRBD1	TRBV19	TGTGCCAGTAGGTTAACAGGGGGAGAAGAGACCCAGTACTTC	CASRLTGGEETQYF
.	TRBJ1-2	TRBD1	TRBV30	TGTGCCTGGAGTGCCCCGGGACAGGGGGTGTCCACCTTC	CAWSAPGQGVSTF
.	TRBJ2-7	TRBD2	TRBV9	TGTGCCAGCAGCGTTGGTGGGACTAGATCTCACGAGCAGTACTTC	CASSVGGTRSHEQYF
.	TRBJ2-5	.	TRBV2	TGTGCCAGCAGTCTACAGGGGCTGGGGGGGACCCAGTACTTC	CASSLQGLGGTQYF
.	TRBJ1-2	TRBD1	TRBV18	TGTGCCAGCTCACCGGTCAAAGGACAGGGGTATTATGGCTACACCTTC	CASSPVKGQGYYGYTF
.	TRBJ1-1	.	TRBV2	TGTGCCAGCAAGACAGAGGCGAGAGCAGCTTTCTTT	CASKTEARAAFF
.	TRBJ2-2	.	TRBV3-1/TRBV3-2	TGTGCCAGCAGCCAAGGGCTGTCAGCCGGGGAGCTGTTTTTT	CASSQGLSAGELFF
.	TRBJ2-5	TRBD2	TRBV11-2	TGTGCCAGCAGCTTAAGGCGGGGGGGAGAGACCCAGTACTTC	CASSLRRGGETQYF
.	TRBJ1-1	.	TRBV30	TGTGCCTGGAGGAGAAGGGAGGACACTGAAGCTTTCTTT	CAWRRREDTEAFF
.	TRBJ1-3	.	TRBV19	TGTGCCAGTAGTTCCCGGACTCTATCTGGAAACACCATATATTTT	CASSSRTLSGNTIYF
.	TRBJ1-2	.	TRBV28	TGTGCCAGCGTGAGACAGGCGGGGGGTGGCTACACCTTC	CASVRQAGGGYTF